This is a list of T cell receptor beta chains from one sample in a study of blood T cells in healthy people across ages. TCRdb reprocessed the 5' RACE reads via MiXCR and lists one record per CDR3 protein. This sample has around 1,500,000 distinct CDR3 sequences, with roughly 27% found just once. Specimen: blood. The receptors shown here come from a woman aged 25 to 39 in good health. Each CDR3 is given with its conserved first and last residue. Each record gives: J gene, D gene, clone size, V gene, CDR3 DNA, CDR3 protein. D genes are given only for firm matches. Part of the rows lack a size; the others show once, few, many or a class for expanded clones.

J gene: TRBJ1-2
D gene: NA
clone size: few
V gene: TRBV6-6
CDR3 DNA: TGTGCCAGCAGGGCACTGGGTCAAGCTAACTATGGCTACACCTTC
CDR3 protein: CASRALGQANYGYTF

J gene: TRBJ2-7
D gene: NA
clone size: NA
V gene: TRBV30
CDR3 DNA: TGTGCCGGAGGACAGCCTTTCTCCTACGAGCAGTACTTC
CDR3 protein: CAGGQPFSYEQYF

J gene: TRBJ2-1
D gene: NA
clone size: few
V gene: TRBV5-1
CDR3 DNA: TGCGCAAGTATGGCAGGAGGCGATGAGCAGTTCTTC
CDR3 protein: CASMAGGDEQFF

J gene: TRBJ2-1
D gene: TRBD1
clone size: NA
V gene: TRBV7-9
CDR3 DNA: TGTGCCAGCAGCTTAAGACGGGGGACAGGGGGCAATGAGCAGTTCTTC
CDR3 protein: CASSLRRGTGGNEQFF

J gene: TRBJ1-2
D gene: NA
clone size: NA
V gene: TRBV20-1
CDR3 DNA: TGCAGTGCTAGCCCCCCCGGGCACCATGCTTATGGCTACACCTTC
CDR3 protein: CSASPPGHHAYGYTF

J gene: TRBJ1-6
D gene: TRBD1
clone size: NA
V gene: TRBV7-2
CDR3 DNA: TGTGCCAGCAGCTCAAAGGGGGCAGGGGATTCACCCCTCCACTTT
CDR3 protein: CASSSKGAGDSPLHF

J gene: TRBJ2-3
D gene: TRBD2
clone size: few
V gene: TRBV11-2
CDR3 DNA: TGTGCCAGCAGCCCCCGTAGACTAGCGGGGGCCACAGATACGCAGTATTTT
CDR3 protein: CASSPRRLAGATDTQYF

J gene: TRBJ2-7
D gene: NA
clone size: NA
V gene: TRBV20-1
CDR3 DNA: TGCATTGCTAGAGATACTGAGCCCTCCTACGAGCAGTACTTC
CDR3 protein: CIARDTEPSYEQYF

J gene: TRBJ2-5
D gene: NA
clone size: many
V gene: TRBV29-1
CDR3 DNA: TGCAGCGTTGGAGGTTTTGGTGGTGAGCAGTACTTC
CDR3 protein: CSVGGFGGEQYF

J gene: TRBJ1-2
D gene: NA
clone size: NA
V gene: TRBV3-1
CDR3 DNA: TGTGCCAGCAGCCAACTAGCAGGGACTGGCTACACCTTC
CDR3 protein: CASSQLAGTGYTF